The 12 T cell receptor beta chains below come from one sample, sequenced in a study of cytomegalovirus exposure and HLA in healthy donors. TCRdb's copy holds only in-frame clones and misses some; the assay was immunoSEQ multiplex PCR. The repertoire holds about 160,000 clones, with roughly 96% as singletons. The sequencing sample was made of PBMCs. Receptors originate from a woman younger than 35 in good health and CMV-seronegative.

The V call is TRBV27, the J call TRBJ2-5; D may be TRBD2 (5 bases). The germline gives CDR1 MNHEY, CDR2 SMNVEV (reference sequence). This CDR3 is 13 amino acids long. Trimming left V 6 bases short and J 4 bases short, with 12 bases between. The DNA of the CDR3 is TGTGCCAGCAGCCCGGACGGAGGAGAGACCCAGTACTTC. Residues: CASSPDGGETQYF.

The chain uses TRBV7-8 and TRBJ2-3, with 7 bases that match TRBD1. V shed 2 bases and J 0 bases; nucleotides not matched to a gene: 17. CDR3 length equals 20 residues. Germline-derived CDR1 and CDR2 are SGHVS and FQNEAQ. The CDR3 region has the DNA TGTGCCAGCAGCTTATTAAGGCGGGTCGGAAGGGGGCCCAGCACAGATACGCAGTATTTT. Protein product: CASSLLRRVGRGPSTDTQYF. The entire variable domain, with the rest obtained from reference TRBV7-8 and TRBJ2-3, is as follows: GAGVSQSPRYKVAKRGQDVALRCDPISGHVSLFWYQQALGQGPEFLTYFQNEAQLDKSGLPSDRFFAERPEGSVSTLKIQRTQQEDSAVYLCASSLLRRVGRGPSTDTQYFGPGTRLTVL.

The chain links TRBV7-2 to TRBJ2-6, with unresolved D. The CDR3 is 14 residues long. The V end lost 5 bases, the J end lost 0 bases, and 5 bases lay between the germline ends. Germline V gives CDR1 SGHTA, CDR2 FQGNSA. The DNA for the CDR3 is TGTGCCAGCAGCCTATTCTCTGGGGCCAACGTCCTGACTTTC. Residues: CASSLFSGANVLTF.

In the case of this clone: Other DNA variants within this sample encode the same CDR3. The chain recombines TRBV9 with TRBJ2-7, with 9 bases aligning to TRBD2. CDR1 and CDR2 (germline): SGDLS, YYNGEE. This CDR3 spans 14 amino acids. J gave up 3 bases and V 0 bases, and 1 base lay outside the gene matches. CDR3 in amino acids: CASSVGRGGYEQYF. The CDR3 nucleotides are TGTGCCAGCAGCGTAGGGCGGGGGGGCTACGAGCAGTACTTC.

The J gene is TRBJ2-7, the V gene TRBV7-2; perhaps TRBD2 as D (5 bases). The CDR3 has 13 amino acids. Trimming removed 5 bases at V and 5 bases at J, with 13 bases between. Germline V gives CDR1 SGHTA, CDR2 FQGNSA. The CDR3 loop reads CASSTRIGDEQYF. The CDR3 DNA sequence: TGTGCCAGCAGCACTAGAATCGGGGACGAGCAGTACTTC.

CDR3 nucleotides: TGTGCCAGCAGCGCAGGACAGGGGCGGAACACCGGGGAGCTGTTTTTT. This codes for CASSAGQGRNTGELFF. V and J are TRBV7-8 and TRBJ2-2; the match to TRBD1 covers 9 bases. Germline-derived CDR1 and CDR2 are SGHVS and FQNEAQ. Losses at the gene ends were 5 bases for V and 1 base for J; bases not matched to a gene: 5. The CDR3 is made up of 16 amino acids.

The chain combines TRBV6-5 with TRBJ2-7; 8 nucleotides line up with TRBD1. V lost 5 bases to trimming and J lost 3 bases; unmatched junction nucleotides: 6. The CDR3 consists of 14 residues. In germline, CDR1 is MNHEY, CDR2 SVGAGI. In DNA form, the CDR3 reads TGTGCCAGCAGTCCCCCCGGACAGGGCTACGAGCAGTACTTC. It translates to CASSPPGQGYEQYF.

The chain joins TRBV7-9 to TRBJ2-3; D unresolved. The germline gives CDR1 SEHNR, CDR2 FQNEAQ (reference sequence). CDR3 length: 17 residues. Deletions cut 5 bases from V and 0 bases from J, with 18 bases between. The CDR3 loop reads CASSAQKTGPSTDTQYF. Written as DNA, the CDR3 is TGTGCCAGCAGCGCCCAGAAGACTGGCCCTAGCACAGATACGCAGTATTTT.

This sequence joins TRBV9 and TRBJ2-3, with D hard to call. The CDR3 is made up of 14 amino acids. V was pared by 4 bases and J by 2 bases, with 11 bases between. Looked up from germline, CDR1 is SGDLS and CDR2 is YYNGEE. The CDR3 spells CASSTREYTDTQYF. CDR3 DNA sequence: TGTGCCAGCAGCACGCGAGAGTACACAGATACGCAGTATTTT.

This chain links TRBV4-1 with TRBJ2-5, with TRBD1 identical over 9 bases. This CDR3 spans 14 amino acids. The junction had 7 bases not matched to a gene; V was cut back by 6 bases and J by 5 bases. Germline V lookup: CDR1 MGHRA, CDR2 YSYEKL. CDR3 nucleotide sequence: TGCGCCAGCAGTCCACAGGGGGCAGGGGAGACCCAGTACTTC. Its protein product is CASSPQGAGETQYF.

This clone has only a few counts. The chain employs TRBV6-5 and TRBJ2-2; possibly TRBD2 for D (6 bases). The CDR3 consists of 13 residues. Germline V gives CDR1 MNHEY, CDR2 SVGAGI. Trimming shortened V by 11 bases and J by 2 bases, and 12 bases separated the two germline ends. CDR3: CAARDSNTGELFF. The CDR3 nucleotides read TGTGCCGCCCGGGACTCTAACACCGGGGAGCTGTTTTTT.

The V and J genes are TRBV4-2 and TRBJ2-1; 7 bases match TRBD2. The CDR3 length is 16 residues. J lost 6 bases, V lost 2 bases, and 10 bases had no gene match. The germline V gene has CDR1 LGHNA and CDR2 YNFKEQ. CDR3 amino acids: CASSQPGTTTGNEQFF. CDR3 DNA sequence: TGTGCCAGCAGCCAACCAGGGACTACTACAGGCAATGAGCAGTTCTTC.